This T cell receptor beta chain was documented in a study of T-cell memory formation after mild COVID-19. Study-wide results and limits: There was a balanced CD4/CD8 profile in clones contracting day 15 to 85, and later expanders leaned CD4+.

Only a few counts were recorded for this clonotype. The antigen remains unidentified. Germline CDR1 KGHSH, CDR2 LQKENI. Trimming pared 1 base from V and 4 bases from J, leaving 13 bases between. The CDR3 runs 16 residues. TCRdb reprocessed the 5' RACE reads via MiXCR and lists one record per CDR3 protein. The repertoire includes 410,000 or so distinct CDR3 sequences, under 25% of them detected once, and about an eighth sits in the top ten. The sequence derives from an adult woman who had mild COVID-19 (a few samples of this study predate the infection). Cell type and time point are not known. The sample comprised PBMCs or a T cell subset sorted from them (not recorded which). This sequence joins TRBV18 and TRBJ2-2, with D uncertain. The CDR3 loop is CASSPQAFSGTGELFF. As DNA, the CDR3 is TGTGCCAGCTCACCACAGGCCTTCTCGGGCACCGGGGAGCTGTTTTTT.